This T cell receptor (beta chain) was recovered during a study of identical twins. Trimming removed 3 bases at V and 4 bases at J, with 13 bases between. This CDR3 region has 14 residues. Germline V gene sequence: CDR1 DFQATT, CDR2 SNEGSKA (reference sequence). Findings of the study overall: Abundant beta clonotypes from cord blood bore fewer insertions; memory repertoires lacked this pattern.

The table lists this clonotype with a few counts. The antigen remains unidentified. TCRdb passed the 5' RACE reads through MiXCR, listing each CDR3 protein once. The profile shows under 1 million distinct CDR3 sequences, about 12% of them singletons. This same sample was also taken into another study, of yellow fever vaccine responses in identical twins.

The V call is TRBV20-1, the J call TRBJ2-1, with D unclear. The sample was PBMCs. The source of this sequence is a woman aged 18 to 35 in good health. Here the CDR3 reads CSASGVLDYNEQFF. CDR3 nucleotides: TGCAGTGCTAGCGGCGTCCTCGATTACAATGAGCAGTTCTTC.